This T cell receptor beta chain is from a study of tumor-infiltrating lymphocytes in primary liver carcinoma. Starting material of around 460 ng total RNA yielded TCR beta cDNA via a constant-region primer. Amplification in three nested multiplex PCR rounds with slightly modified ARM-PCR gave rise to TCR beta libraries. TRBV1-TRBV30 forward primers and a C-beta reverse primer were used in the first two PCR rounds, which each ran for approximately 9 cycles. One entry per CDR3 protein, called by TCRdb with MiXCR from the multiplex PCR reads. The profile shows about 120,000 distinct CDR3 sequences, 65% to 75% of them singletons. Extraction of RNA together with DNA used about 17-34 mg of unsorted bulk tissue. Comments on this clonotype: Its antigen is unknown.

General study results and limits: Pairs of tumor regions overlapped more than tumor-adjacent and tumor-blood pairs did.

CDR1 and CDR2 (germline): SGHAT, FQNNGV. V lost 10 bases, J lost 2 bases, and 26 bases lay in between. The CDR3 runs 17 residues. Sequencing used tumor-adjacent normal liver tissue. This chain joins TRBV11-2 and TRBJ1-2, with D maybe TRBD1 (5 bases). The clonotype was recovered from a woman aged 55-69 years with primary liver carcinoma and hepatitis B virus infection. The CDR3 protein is CANRPRWDGRNNYGYTF. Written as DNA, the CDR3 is TGTGCCAACAGACCAAGGTGGGACGGACGCAACAACTATGGCTACACCTTC.